This T cell receptor beta chain came from a study of CD8+CD57+ T cells in acquired aplastic anemia. The template for TCR beta VDJ and CDR3 sequence profiling was genomic DNA. TCRdb used MiXCR to reprocess the reads, holding one entry per CDR3 protein. The table includes fewer than 250,000 distinct CDR3 sequences, 50% to 55% detected once. With 3 bases removed from V and 3 bases from J, the gap between germline ends came to 17 bases. CDR3 size: 15 residues. From germline, CDR1 is DFQATT and CDR2 SNEGSKA (reference sequence). The study's findings and limits: Nearly 30 was the count of CD8+ CDR3 sequences that patients shared with controls.

This clonotype was detected only a few times. The antigen is not known. A much larger clone is a single base away; this may be a read error. This CDR3 fails to terminate in the conserved phenylalanine or tryptophan, so it likely reflects a read error. The sequenced sample consisted of sorted CD4+, CD8+, or CD8+CD57+ T cells (not recorded which) from PBMCs. The chain has TRBV20-1 and TRBJ1-1; D is unresolved. The receptor comes from a human donor in good health, serving as a control. CDR3 bases: TGCAGTGCTAGTCAACCAGGAGGGAGGGACACTGAAGCTTTCCTT. Its protein is CSASQPGGRDTEAFL.